This passage covers 26 T cell receptor beta chains from one sample sequenced in a study of cytomegalovirus exposure and HLA in healthy donors. Primers included in the PCR were 60 Vbeta and 13 Jbeta primers. The repertoire was sequenced with immunoSEQ multiplex PCR; TCRdb's copy has only in-frame clones and lacks some. The sample consists of some 150,000 clones, less than 80% of them appearing once. The source material was PBMCs. The receptors stem from a man in his forties in good health and CMV-seronegative.

The rearrangement links TRBV5-1 to TRBJ2-5, with 9 bases aligning to TRBD2. V shed 0 bases, J shed 1 base, and the junction held 7 bases outside the gene matches. The CDR3 has 17 residues. Germline assignment: CDR1 SGHRS and CDR2 YFSETQ. The CDR3 DNA reads as TGCGCCAGCAGCTTGGTTGCGAGACTAGCGGTCCAAGAGACCCAGTACTTC. Its protein is CASSLVARLAVQETQYF.

The V and J genes are TRBV19 and TRBJ1-1; no definite D call. V was shortened by 7 bases and J by 6 bases, with 15 bases between the two germline ends. The length of the CDR3 is 13 residues. Germline V lookup: CDR1 LNHDA, CDR2 SQIVND (reference sequence). In nucleotides, the CDR3 is TGTGCCAGTACCATCCGGGGAAAGGCTGAAGCTTTCTTT. Translating gives CASTIRGKAEAFF.

This chain's CDR3 is CASSLTSGMGSRSYNEQFF. The CDR3 DNA sequence: TGTGCCAGCAGCTTGACCAGCGGCATGGGGTCCCGCTCCTACAATGAGCAGTTCTTC. The rearrangement joins TRBV5-5 to TRBJ2-1, with D possibly matching TRBD2 (5 bases). Trimming removed 1 base at V and 0 bases at J, with 20 bases between. Germline V gene lookup returns CDR1 SGHKS and CDR2 YYEKEE (reference sequence). The CDR3 has 19 amino acids.

A few counts support this clone. At one of its ends the junction is not consistent with the germline gene, which may arise from a read error. V gene TRBV9 combines with J gene TRBJ2-6; weak D call: TRBD1 (5 bases). Looked up from germline, CDR1 is SGDLS and CDR2 is YYNGEE. The CDR3 spans 19 residues. CDR3 DNA sequence: TGTGCCAGCAGCGTAGCCCACCAGACAGCCATGGCTGGGGCCAACGGCCTGACTTTC. Protein: CASSVAHQTAMAGANGLTF.

The chain links TRBV5-1 to TRBJ2-1; perhaps TRBD2 as D (6 bases). V was pared by 4 bases and J by 0 bases, with 11 bases between. The CDR3 spans 15 residues. Germline CDR1 reads SGHRS; CDR2 reads YFSETQ. The DNA for the CDR3 is TGCGCCAGCAGCGCCGACGGGAGCTCCTACAATGAGCAGTTCTTC. Protein: CASSADGSSYNEQFF.

This chain connects TRBV28 to TRBJ1-1, with TRBD1 matching 10 bases. CDR3 size: 15 residues. Germline assignment: CDR1 MDHEN and CDR2 SYDVKM. Trimming cost V 5 bases and J 1 base; bases outside gene matches: 4. The CDR3 reads CASSPGDRGNTEAFF. The CDR3 region has the DNA TGTGCCAGCAGTCCCGGGGACAGGGGGAACACTGAAGCTTTCTTT.

This chain joins TRBV5-4 and TRBJ2-3; the D gene is possibly TRBD2 (5 bases). Germline CDR1 is SGHNT and CDR2 is YYREEE (reference sequence). The CDR3 has 14 amino acids. Trimming shortened V by 7 bases and J by 5 bases, and 17 bases separated the two germline ends. CDR3 bases: TGTGCCAGCGGATCAGGCGCGGGCAAAGATACGCAGTATTTT. Its translation is CASGSGAGKDTQYF.

The V call is TRBV4-3, the J call TRBJ2-1; D is perhaps TRBD2 (5 bases). The CDR3 consists of 17 residues. V lost 0 bases and J lost 3, with 15 bases in between. Germline CDR1 reads LGHNA; CDR2 reads YSLEER. The chain's CDR3 is CASSQDSTGTFYNEQFF. CDR3 bases: TGCGCCAGCAGCCAAGATAGCACGGGAACCTTCTACAATGAGCAGTTCTTC.

The chain combines TRBV5-4 with TRBJ2-2, with 7 nucleotides matching TRBD2. V dropped 2 bases and J dropped 0; count of bases not matched to a gene: 1. The V gene's germline CDR1 is SGHNT and CDR2 YYREEE (reference sequence). The CDR3 covers 15 residues. Here the CDR3 reads CASSFSGTNTGELFF. CDR3 nucleotide sequence: TGTGCCAGCAGCTTCAGCGGGACGAACACCGGGGAGCTGTTTTTT.

This chain joins TRBV7-8 and TRBJ2-5; D may be TRBD1 (7 bases). The CDR3 runs 16 residues. The V end lost 3 bases, the J end lost 4 bases, and 18 bases lay between the germline ends. Germline V gives CDR1 SGHVS, CDR2 FQNEAQ. CDR3 DNA: TGTGCCAGCAGCTTTATTCTTGGGCAGGGGGGAGAGACCCAGTACTTC. Translating gives CASSFILGQGGETQYF.

In DNA form, the CDR3 reads TGCGCCAGCAGCCCTAACCCGGGACTAGCAGACACCGGGGAGCTGTTTTTT. Amino acids: CASSPNPGLADTGELFF. This rearrangement joins TRBV4-3 to TRBJ2-2; 9 nucleotides agree with TRBD2. CDR1 and CDR2 from the germline V gene are LGHNA and YSLEER. V was pared by 4 bases and J by 3 bases, with 9 bases of the junction left unmatched. The CDR3 has 17 amino acids.

V is TRBV7-2 and J is TRBJ2-4, with D uncertain. V shed 4 bases and J shed 6 bases, with 7 bases lying between them. The CDR3 spans 12 residues. CDR1 is SGHTA, CDR2 FQGNSA, per germline. CDR3 loop: CASSSSGNIQYF. The CDR3 DNA reads as TGTGCCAGCAGCTCCTCAGGAAACATTCAGTACTTC.

This chain uses TRBV18 with TRBJ1-5; D gene uncertain. Germline V CDR1 and CDR2: KGHSH, LQKENI. V lost 2 bases and J lost 4, with 6 bases in between. The CDR3 sequence is 13 residues long. The CDR3: CASSPKPNQPQHF. The CDR3 coding sequence is TGTGCCAGCTCACCAAAGCCAAATCAGCCCCAGCATTTT.

This clone appeared a single time. The chain has TRBV4-2 and TRBJ2-1; TRBD2 matches 13 bases. J was trimmed by 9 bases and V by 6 bases; bases with no gene match: 17. The germline V gene encodes CDR1 LGHNA and CDR2 YNFKEQ. The CDR3 has 18 amino acids. The CDR3 protein is CASSSLGLAGRDALEQFF. The CDR3 DNA is TGTGCCAGCAGTTCGTTGGGACTAGCGGGACGAGACGCTCTTGAGCAGTTCTTC.

The chain links TRBV7-9 to TRBJ1-6; D remains ambiguous. CDR1 is SEHNR and CDR2 is FQNEAQ in the germline V gene (reference sequence). The CDR3 extends over 13 amino acids. Trimming stripped 1 base from V and 9 bases from J, with 7 bases between. The CDR3 sequence: CASSLGFGSPLHF. The CDR3 DNA reads TGTGCCAGCAGCTTAGGGTTCGGTTCACCCCTCCACTTT.

CDR3 amino acids: CASSHPGPARTSQPQHF. For the CDR3, the DNA is TGTGCCAGCAGTCATCCTGGCCCGGCCCGGACTAGTCAGCCCCAGCATTTT. The chain has TRBV6-9 and TRBJ1-5; D not resolved. The CDR3 totals 17 residues. The ends were cut back, 5 bases at V and 6 bases at J, with 23 bases in the middle. Germline assignment: CDR1 MNHGY and CDR2 SVAAGI.

About this clone itself: At one boundary the junction diverges from the germline segment, which might be a read error. V is TRBV7-9 and J is TRBJ2-5; maybe TRBD1 (6 bases). Germline values: CDR1 SEHNR, CDR2 FQNEAQ (reference sequence). The CDR3 spans 15 residues. The CDR3 sequence: CSSSLEPGHQETQYF. For the CDR3, the DNA is TGTTCCAGCAGCTTAGAGCCGGGACATCAAGAGACCCAGTACTTC.

The J gene is TRBJ2-2, the V gene TRBV11-2; D perhaps matches TRBD1 (5 bases). Germline CDR1 and CDR2: SGHAT and FQNNGV. Trimming took 6 bases from V and 4 from J, leaving 12 bases between them. This CDR3 has 14 residues. The CDR3 nucleotides are TGTGCCAGCAGAAGCTACAGGAGCACCGGGGAGCTGTTTTTT. Encoded protein: CASRSYRSTGELFF.

This clone was recorded once. V usage is TRBV2 and J usage is TRBJ2-7; 9 bases are a match to TRBD2. The CDR3 covers 17 residues. The germline gives CDR1 SNHLY, CDR2 FYNNEI. The J segment lost 2 bases and the V segment lost 7 bases, leaving 15 bases of the junction unmatched. CDR3 sequence (DNA): TGTGCCAGCACCGAGCACCCGACTAGCGGCACCACCTACGAGCAGTACTTC. Translated: CASTEHPTSGTTYEQYF.

This clone has just a few counts. This chain joins TRBV5-6 and TRBJ2-5; 9 bases agree with TRBD2. The CDR3 is 18 residues long. Per the germline V gene, CDR1 is SGHDT and CDR2 is YYEEEE. V shed 0 bases and J 5 bases; nucleotides not matched to a gene: 14. The CDR3 sequence: CASSLARVSGRAGETQYF. The CDR3 coding sequence is TGTGCCAGCAGCTTGGCTCGTGTTAGCGGGAGAGCTGGGGAGACCCAGTACTTC. Using reference TRBV5-6 and TRBJ2-5 for the parts outside the CDR3, the full variable domain is DAGVTQSPTHLIKTRGQQVTLRCSPKSGHDTVSWYQQALGQGPQFIFQYYEEEERQRGNFPDRFSGHQFPNYSSELNVNALLLGDSALYLCASSLARVSGRAGETQYFGPGTRLLVL.

The genes are TRBV7-2 and TRBJ2-7; D gene unclear. CDR1 and CDR2 from the germline V gene are SGHTA and FQGNSA. The CDR3 loop spans 12 amino acids. Trimming took off 1 base at V and 6 bases at J, with 7 bases between the two ends. The CDR3 reads CASSLDTGEQYF. The DNA for the CDR3 is TGTGCCAGCAGCTTAGATACTGGCGAGCAGTACTTC.

This chain connects TRBV10-3 to TRBJ1-2; 10 nucleotides align to TRBD1. Germline V gene sequence: CDR1 ENHRY, CDR2 SYGVKD. This CDR3 comprises 15 residues. Losses at the gene ends were 3 bases for V and 7 bases for J; bases not matched to a gene: 8. The chain's CDR3 is CAISEDRGREGGYTF. The DNA of the CDR3 is TGTGCCATCAGTGAAGACAGGGGGCGCGAAGGTGGCTACACCTTC.

The rearrangement joins TRBV11-3 to TRBJ2-1; 10 bases fit TRBD2. The length of the CDR3 is 18 residues. The trim removed 5 bases at V and 9 bases at J, leaving 19 bases unmatched. Germline V gives CDR1 SGHNT, CDR2 YENEEA. The CDR3 spells CASSPRSRGAGGPVEQFF. CDR3 nucleotides: TGTGCCAGCAGCCCGCGTTCTCGAGGAGCGGGAGGGCCTGTTGAGCAGTTCTTC.

The V gene is TRBV2, the J gene TRBJ2-7; 10 bases fit TRBD2. Germline V gives CDR1 SNHLY, CDR2 FYNNEI. J lost 6 bases, V lost 9 bases, and 14 bases had no gene match. The CDR3 length is 15 residues. The CDR3 region is CARRAGTSVSVEQYF. DNA of the CDR3: TGTGCCAGAAGGGCCGGGACTAGCGTCTCGGTCGAGCAGTACTTC.

This chain links TRBV5-1 with TRBJ2-2, with D maybe TRBD2 (7 bases). The CDR3 is made up of 15 amino acids. Germline V lookup: CDR1 SGHRS, CDR2 YFSETQ. Trimming shortened V by 2 bases and J by 5 bases, and 13 bases separated the two germline ends. The CDR3 nucleotides are TGCGCCAGCAGCTTAGGGGGGGCGATTACCGGGGAGCTGTTTTTT. As protein: CASSLGGAITGELFF.

Notes on this clone: Other DNA variants within this sample encode the same CDR3. This chain joins TRBV28 and TRBJ1-2, with 7 bases that match TRBD1. Germline CDR1 is MDHEN and CDR2 is SYDVKM. V was clipped by 3 bases and J by 2 bases; unmatched bases: 0. The CDR3 loop spans 13 amino acids. The CDR3 bases are TGTGCCAGCAGTTTGGGACAGAACTATGGCTACACCTTC. Residues: CASSLGQNYGYTF.